This is a list of T cell receptor beta chains from one sample in a study of cytomegalovirus exposure and HLA in healthy donors. Profiled with immunoSEQ multiplex PCR; TCRdb holds only in-frame clones, not every one. The sample lists 150,000 to 250,000 clones, about four fifths occurring once. Source material: PBMCs. The source of these receptors is a girl aged 5-17 years in good health and CMV-seropositive. Both conserved end residues are part of each CDR3. D genes are given only for firm matches.

d_gene,v_gene,j_gene,CDR3nt,CDR3aa
TRBD1,TRBV14,TRBJ1-5,TGTGCCAGCAGCCGAGGGGGCTATCAGCCCCAGCATTTT,CASSRGGYQPQHF
.,TRBV28,TRBJ1-2,TGTGCCAGCAGTTTCTCGAACTATGGCTACACCTTC,CASSFSNYGYTF
.,TRBV18,TRBJ1-5,TGTGCCAGCTCACCCGACAGAGTCAATCAGCCCCAGCATTTT,CASSPDRVNQPQHF
.,TRBV11-2,TRBJ1-2,TGTGCCAGCAGCCTATCGGACATGGCCTATGGCTACACCTTC,CASSLSDMAYGYTF
.,TRBV7-2,TRBJ2-3,TGTGCCAGCAGCTTAGGGCCCACCGCCGGGGCAGATACGCAGTATTTT,CASSLGPTAGADTQYF
.,TRBV6-1,TRBJ1-3,TGTGCCAGCAGCGCTCGAGCGGGGACTGGAAACACCATATATTTT,CASSARAGTGNTIYF
TRBD1,TRBV25-1,TRBJ2-2,TGTGCTACATCGAAGACAGGGATTACCGGGGAGCTGTTTTTT,CATSKTGITGELFF
.,TRBV29-1,TRBJ1-2,TGCAGCGGGTATGACGGAGGCCAGGGCTACACCTTC,CSGYDGGQGYTF
.,TRBV5-1,TRBJ2-3,TGCGCCAGCTACGAGCGGCGCACAGATACGCAGTATTTT,CASYERRTDTQYF
TRBD1,TRBV7-7,TRBJ2-7,TGTGCCAGCAGCGCCCGACAGGGCGCAGAGCAGTACTTC,CASSARQGAEQYF
TRBD2,TRBV5-6,TRBJ2-1,TGTGCCAGCAGCTTGGTAGCGGGGGCAGCTAATGAGCAGTTCTTC,CASSLVAGAANEQFF
TRBD1,TRBV7-8,TRBJ1-2,TGTGCCAGCAGCCTCCAGCCCGGGACAGAGAACTATGGCTACACCTTC,CASSLQPGTENYGYTF
.,TRBV11-3,TRBJ2-3,TGTGCCAGCAGCTTAAGGGCTAGCCGTTCGGATACGCAGTATTTT,CASSLRASRSDTQYF